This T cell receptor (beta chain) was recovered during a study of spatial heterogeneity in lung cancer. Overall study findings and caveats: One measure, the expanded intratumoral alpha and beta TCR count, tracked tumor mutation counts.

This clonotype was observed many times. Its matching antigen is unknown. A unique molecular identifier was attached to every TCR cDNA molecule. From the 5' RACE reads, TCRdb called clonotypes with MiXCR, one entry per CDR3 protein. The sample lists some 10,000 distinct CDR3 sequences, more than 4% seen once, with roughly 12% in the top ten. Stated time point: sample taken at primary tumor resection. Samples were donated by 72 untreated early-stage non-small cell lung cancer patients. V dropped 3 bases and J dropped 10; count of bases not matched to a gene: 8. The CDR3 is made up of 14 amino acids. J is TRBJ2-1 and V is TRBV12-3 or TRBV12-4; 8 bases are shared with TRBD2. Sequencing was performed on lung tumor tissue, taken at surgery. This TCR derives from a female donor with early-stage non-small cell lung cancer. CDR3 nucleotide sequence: TGTGCCAGCAGTTTTGATGGGACTAGGTTAGAGCAGTTCTTC. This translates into CASSFDGTRLEQFF.